This T cell receptor beta chain derives from a study of CD4+ T cells in melanoma. TCRdb's table, derived via immunoSEQ multiplex PCR, lists solely in-frame clones and lacks some. The profile shows about 140,000 clones, about 93% of them singletons. Germline V gene lookup returns CDR1 SNHLY and CDR2 FYNNEI. Trimming removed 8 bases at V and 0 bases at J, with 8 bases between. The CDR3 is 13 residues long. This chain links TRBV2 with TRBJ1-3, with D unclear. This clonotype originated in a human donor with melanoma. The CDR3 is CASASPSGNTIYF. Here the CDR3 DNA reads TGTGCCAGCGCTTCGCCCTCTGGAAACACCATATATTTT.